Here is one TCR beta chain with its context. TCRdb's copy holds only in-frame clones and misses some; the assay was immunoSEQ multiplex PCR. The sample carries fewer than 450,000 clones, about 90% recorded once. The data were obtained in a study of blood T cell repertoires in COVID-19. Study context: Samples of COVID-19 (acute and convalescent) were obtained from the United States, Italy and Spain. T cells, B-cell-depleted T cells, or PBMCs provided the cDNA or gDNA that served as material.

Between the trimmed V and J ends, which lost 3 bases and 7 bases, there was a span of 9 bases. The germline V gene has CDR1 GTSNPN and CDR2 SVGIG (reference sequence). There are 11 residues in the CDR3. Residents of about two dozen US areas, aged about 18 to 100 years, made up the participants. For recovered donors of Cohort 3, there were two negative PCRs, clearance, or symptom resolution. The TCR comes from a woman in her 30s who had recovered from COVID-19. The sequenced sample consisted of PBMCs or T cells enriched from blood (not recorded which). The rearrangement joins TRBV30 to TRBJ1-1, with D possibly matching TRBD1 (6 bases). The CDR3 loop reads CAWRVTGEAFF. The CDR3 bases are TGTGCCTGGAGGGTGACAGGTGAAGCTTTCTTT.